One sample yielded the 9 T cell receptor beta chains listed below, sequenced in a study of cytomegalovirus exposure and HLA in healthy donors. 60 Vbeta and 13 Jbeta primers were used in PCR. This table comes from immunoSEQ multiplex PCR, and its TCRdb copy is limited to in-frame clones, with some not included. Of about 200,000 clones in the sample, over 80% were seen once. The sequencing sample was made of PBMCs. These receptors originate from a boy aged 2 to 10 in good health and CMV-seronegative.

CDR3 protein: CASSLGGKVYF. The CDR3 coding sequence is TGTGCCAGCAGCCTTGGCGGGAAAGTGTATTTT. This chain links TRBV14 with TRBJ2-3; TRBD2 might be the D (6 bases). Deletions cut 4 bases from V and 14 bases from J, with 13 bases between. Germline lookup yields CDR1 SGHDN and CDR2 FVKESK. CDR3 length equals 11 residues.

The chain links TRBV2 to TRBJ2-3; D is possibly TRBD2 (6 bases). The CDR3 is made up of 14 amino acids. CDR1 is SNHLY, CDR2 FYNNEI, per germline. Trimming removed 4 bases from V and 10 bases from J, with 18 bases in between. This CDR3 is CASSVETGPGAQYF. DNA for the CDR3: TGTGCCAGCAGTGTAGAGACTGGCCCGGGGGCGCAGTATTTT. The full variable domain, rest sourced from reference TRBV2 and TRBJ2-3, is EPEVTQTPSHQVTQMGQEVILRCVPISNHLYFYWYRQILGQKVEFLVSFYNNEISEKSEIFDDQFSVERPDGSNFTLKIRSTKLEDSAMYFCASSVETGPGAQYFGPGTRLTVL.

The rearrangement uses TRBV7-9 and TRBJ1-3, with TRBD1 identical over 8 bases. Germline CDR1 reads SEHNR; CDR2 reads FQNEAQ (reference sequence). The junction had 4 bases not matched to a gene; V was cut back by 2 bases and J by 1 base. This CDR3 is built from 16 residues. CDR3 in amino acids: CASSLSQGASGNTIYF. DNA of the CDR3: TGTGCCAGCAGCTTATCCCAGGGGGCATCTGGAAACACCATATATTTT.

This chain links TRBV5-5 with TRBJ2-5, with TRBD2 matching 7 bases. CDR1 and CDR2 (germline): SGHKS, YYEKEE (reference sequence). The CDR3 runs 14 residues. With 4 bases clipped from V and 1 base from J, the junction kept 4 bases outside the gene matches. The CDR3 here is CASSVGLFQETQYF. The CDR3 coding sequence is TGTGCCAGCAGCGTGGGACTATTCCAAGAGACCCAGTACTTC.

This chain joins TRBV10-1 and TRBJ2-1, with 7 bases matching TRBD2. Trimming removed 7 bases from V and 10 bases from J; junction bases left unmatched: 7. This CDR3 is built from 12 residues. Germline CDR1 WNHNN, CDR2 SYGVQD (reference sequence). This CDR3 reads CASMGLGGEQFF. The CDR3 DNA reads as TGCGCCAGCATGGGGCTGGGGGGGGAGCAGTTCTTC.

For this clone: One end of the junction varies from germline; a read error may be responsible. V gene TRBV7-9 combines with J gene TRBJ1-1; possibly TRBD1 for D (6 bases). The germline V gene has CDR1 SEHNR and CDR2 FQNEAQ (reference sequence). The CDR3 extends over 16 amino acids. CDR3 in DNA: TGTTCCAGCAGCACGCCAATGAGGGGGGGTAATACTGAAGCTTTCTTT. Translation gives CSSSTPMRGGNTEAFF.

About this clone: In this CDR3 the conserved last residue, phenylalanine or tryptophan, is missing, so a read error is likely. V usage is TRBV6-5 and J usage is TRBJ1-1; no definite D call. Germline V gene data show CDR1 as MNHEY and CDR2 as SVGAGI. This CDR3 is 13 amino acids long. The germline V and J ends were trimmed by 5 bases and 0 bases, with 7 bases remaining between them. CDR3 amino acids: CASSQVLNTEAFS. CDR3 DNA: TGTGCCAGCAGTCAGGTGCTGAACACTGAAGCTTTCTCT.

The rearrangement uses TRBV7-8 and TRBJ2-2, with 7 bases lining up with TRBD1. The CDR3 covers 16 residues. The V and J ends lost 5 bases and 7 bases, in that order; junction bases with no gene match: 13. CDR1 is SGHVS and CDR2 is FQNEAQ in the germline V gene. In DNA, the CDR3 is TGTGCCAGCAGCAAGAAGACAGGGTCAGACTTCGGGGAGCTGTTTTTT. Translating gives CASSKKTGSDFGELFF. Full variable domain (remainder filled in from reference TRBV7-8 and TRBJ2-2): GAGVSQSPRYKVAKRGQDVALRCDPISGHVSLFWYQQALGQGPEFLTYFQNEAQLDKSGLPSDRFFAERPEGSVSTLKIQRTQQEDSAVYLCASSKKTGSDFGELFFGEGSRLTVL.

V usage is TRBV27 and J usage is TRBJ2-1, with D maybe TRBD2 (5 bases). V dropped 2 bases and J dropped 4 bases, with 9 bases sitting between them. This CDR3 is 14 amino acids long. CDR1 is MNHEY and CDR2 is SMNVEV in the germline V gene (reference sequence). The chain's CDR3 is CASSLRLQYNEQFF. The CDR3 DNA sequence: TGTGCCAGCAGTTTAAGACTACAATACAATGAGCAGTTCTTC.